This T cell receptor beta chain comes out of a study of graft-versus-host responses after intestinal transplantation. Study-wide background: Uniformly, recipients were administered anti-thymocyte globulin induction with subsequent tacrolimus and steroids for about 3 years.

This clone has a handful of counts. Its target is not known. Clones were sequenced by immunoSEQ multiplex PCR, and TCRdb holds only the in-frame ones, with some missing. This table has 85,000 to 100,000 clones, just over 90% appearing once. This CDR3 contains 13 residues. Trimming shortened V by 5 bases and J by 4 bases, and 12 bases separated the two germline ends. Germline V CDR1 and CDR2: SGHTA, FQGNSA. Study findings and constraints: Among circulating GvH clones, peak levels were associated with early post-transplant declines in HvG clones. GvH clones were found in recipient marrow; some appeared first in ileum or blood. The study found high graft-versus-host to host-versus-graft clonal ratios in allografts of patients with graft-donor T cell macrochimerism.

V and J are TRBV7-2 and TRBJ2-7; D not certain. This specimen was unstimulated CD8+ T cells sorted from spleen or lymph node cells, taken before intestinal transplant. The TCR was taken from a human donor who received an intestinal transplant. CDR3 residues: CASSAVSGYEQYF. In DNA form, the CDR3 reads TGTGCCAGCAGCGCGGTATCGGGTTACGAGCAGTACTTC.